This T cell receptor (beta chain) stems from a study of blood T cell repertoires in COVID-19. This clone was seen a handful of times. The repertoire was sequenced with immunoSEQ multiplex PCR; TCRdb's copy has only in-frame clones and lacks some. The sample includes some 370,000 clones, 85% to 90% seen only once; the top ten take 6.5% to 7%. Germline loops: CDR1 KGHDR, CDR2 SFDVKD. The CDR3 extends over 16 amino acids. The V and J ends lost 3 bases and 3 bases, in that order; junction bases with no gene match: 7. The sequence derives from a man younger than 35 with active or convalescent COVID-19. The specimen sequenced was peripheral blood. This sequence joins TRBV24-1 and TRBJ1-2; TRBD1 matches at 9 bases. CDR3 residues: CATSDTTGGVYYGYTF. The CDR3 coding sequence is TGTGCCACCAGTGATACAACAGGGGGCGTCTACTATGGCTACACCTTC.